This entry lists 3 T cell receptor beta chains sequenced from one sample in a study of T cell changes during pregnancy in multiple sclerosis. Profiled with immunoSEQ multiplex PCR; TCRdb holds only in-frame clones, not every one. Seen here are about 40,000 clones, 85% to 95% observed once, and the top ten hold around 0.8%. The source was CD4+ T cells from peripheral blood mononuclear cells, collected before pregnancy. These receptors came from a female donor with multiple sclerosis, enrolled in a pregnancy study.

The chain links TRBV9 to TRBJ2-2; D call uncertain. Germline assignment: CDR1 SGDLS and CDR2 YYNGEE. This CDR3 is 15 amino acids long. Deletions cut 2 bases from V and 2 bases from J, with 10 bases between. In nucleotides, the CDR3 is TGTGCCAGCAGCGTGGCAGGCTTTAACACCGGGGAGCTGTTTTTT. As protein: CASSVAGFNTGELFF.

The V gene is TRBV7-6, the J gene TRBJ2-5; 7 bases align to TRBD2. The J call may not be correct, given that the DNA end is closer to TRBJ2-7. The germline V gene encodes CDR1 SGHVS and CDR2 FNYEAQ. The CDR3 covers 16 residues. Written as DNA, the CDR3 is TGTGCCAGCAGCTTAGGTGCTAGCGGAGCTGTATACGAGCAGTACTTC. Amino acids: CASSLGASGAVYEQYF.

The CDR3 nucleotides read TGTGCCAGCAGCCCACAGGCGAACACCGGGGAGCTGTTTTTT. This encodes CASSPQANTGELFF. This sequence joins TRBV9 and TRBJ2-2; a weak D match, TRBD1 (5 bases). The CDR3 is 14 residues long. V was pared by 4 bases and J by 0 bases, with 7 bases between. Per germline, CDR1 SGDLS and CDR2 YYNGEE.